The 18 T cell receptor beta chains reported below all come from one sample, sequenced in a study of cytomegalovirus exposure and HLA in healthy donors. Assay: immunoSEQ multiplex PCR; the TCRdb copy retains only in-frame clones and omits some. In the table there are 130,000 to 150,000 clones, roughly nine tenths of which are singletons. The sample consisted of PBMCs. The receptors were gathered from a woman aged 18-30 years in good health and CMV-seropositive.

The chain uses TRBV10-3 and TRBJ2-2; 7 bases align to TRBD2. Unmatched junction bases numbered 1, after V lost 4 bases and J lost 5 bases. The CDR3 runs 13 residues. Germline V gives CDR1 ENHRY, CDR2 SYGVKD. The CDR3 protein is CAISGGGTGELFF. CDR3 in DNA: TGTGCCATCAGTGGGGGGGGAACCGGGGAGCTGTTTTTT.

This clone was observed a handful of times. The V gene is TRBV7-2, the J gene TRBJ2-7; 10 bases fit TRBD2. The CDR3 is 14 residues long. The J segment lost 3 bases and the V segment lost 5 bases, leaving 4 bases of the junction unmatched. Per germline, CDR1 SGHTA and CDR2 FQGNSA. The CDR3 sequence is CASSPGLAFYEQYF. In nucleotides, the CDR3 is TGTGCCAGCAGCCCGGGACTAGCGTTCTACGAGCAGTACTTC.

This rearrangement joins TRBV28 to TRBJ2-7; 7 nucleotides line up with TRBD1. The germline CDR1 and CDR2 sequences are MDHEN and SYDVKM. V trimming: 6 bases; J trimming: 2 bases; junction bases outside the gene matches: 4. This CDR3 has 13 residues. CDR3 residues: CASRPGQAYEQYF. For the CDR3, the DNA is TGTGCCAGCAGACCTGGACAGGCCTACGAGCAGTACTTC.

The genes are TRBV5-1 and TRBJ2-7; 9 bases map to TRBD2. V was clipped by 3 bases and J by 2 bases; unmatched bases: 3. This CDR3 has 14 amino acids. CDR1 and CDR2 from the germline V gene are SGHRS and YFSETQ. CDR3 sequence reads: CASSSKRGAYEQYF. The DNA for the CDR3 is TGCGCCAGCAGCTCCAAGCGGGGGGCCTACGAGCAGTACTTC.

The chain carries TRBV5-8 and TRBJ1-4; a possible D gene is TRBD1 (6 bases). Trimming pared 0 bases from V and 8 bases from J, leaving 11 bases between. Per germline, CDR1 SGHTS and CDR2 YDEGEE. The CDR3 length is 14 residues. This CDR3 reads CASSLVQGNEKLFF. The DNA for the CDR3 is TGTGCCAGCAGCTTGGTACAGGGAAACGAAAAACTGTTTTTT. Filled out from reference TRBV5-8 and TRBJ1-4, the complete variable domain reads EAGVTQSPTHLIKTRGQQATLRCSPISGHTSVYWYQQALGLGLQFLLWYDEGEERNRGNFPPRFSGRQFPNYSSELNVNALELEDSALYLCASSLVQGNEKLFFGSGTQLSVL.

For the CDR3, the DNA is TGCGCCAGCAGCCAAGACGCTAGCGGGGTCCCCTACGAGCAGTACTTC. It is translated as CASSQDASGVPYEQYF. This chain links TRBV4-1 with TRBJ2-7; 9 bases are shared with TRBD2. Germline CDR1 is MGHRA and CDR2 is YSYEKL. The V gene end was trimmed by 0 bases and the J gene end by 2 bases; junction bases not matched to a gene: 5. The CDR3 runs 16 residues.

The CDR3 sequence: CASSSPAGQGADTQYF. CDR3 coding DNA: TGTGCCAGCAGTTCCCCCGCCGGTCAGGGCGCAGATACGCAGTATTTT. The rearrangement links TRBV25-1 to TRBJ2-3; perhaps TRBD1 as D (5 bases). Trimming cost V 5 bases and J 4 bases, with 19 bases left between them. This CDR3 has 16 amino acids. Germline V CDR1 and CDR2: MGHDK, SYGVNS. Full variable domain (outside the CDR3, taken from reference TRBV25-1 and TRBJ2-3): EADIYQTPRYLVIGTGKKITLECSQTMGHDKMYWYQQDPGMELHLIHYSYGVNSTEKGDLSSESTVSRIRTEHFPLTLESARPSHTSQYLCASSSPAGQGADTQYFGPGTRLTVL.

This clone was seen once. This CDR3 reads CASSLHPAGDDEQYF. In DNA, the CDR3 is TGTGCCAGCAGTCTCCACCCAGCGGGTGACGACGAGCAGTACTTC. The chain links TRBV28 to TRBJ2-7; the D gene is possibly TRBD2 (6 bases). The ends were cut back, 5 bases at V and 5 bases at J, with 19 bases in the middle. CDR3 size: 15 residues. Germline V gives CDR1 MDHEN, CDR2 SYDVKM.

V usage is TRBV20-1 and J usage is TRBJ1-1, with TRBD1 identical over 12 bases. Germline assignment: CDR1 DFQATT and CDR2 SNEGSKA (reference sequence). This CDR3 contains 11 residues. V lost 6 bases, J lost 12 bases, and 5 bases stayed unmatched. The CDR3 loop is CSAGQGALTFF. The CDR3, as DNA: TGCAGTGCGGGACAGGGGGCGCTGACTTTCTTT.

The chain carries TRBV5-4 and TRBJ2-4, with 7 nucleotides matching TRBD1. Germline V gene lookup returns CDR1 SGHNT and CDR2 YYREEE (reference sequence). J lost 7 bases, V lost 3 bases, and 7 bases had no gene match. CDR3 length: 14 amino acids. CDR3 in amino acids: CASSSWDSVNIQYF. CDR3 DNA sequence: TGTGCCAGCAGCTCCTGGGACAGCGTTAACATTCAGTACTTC.

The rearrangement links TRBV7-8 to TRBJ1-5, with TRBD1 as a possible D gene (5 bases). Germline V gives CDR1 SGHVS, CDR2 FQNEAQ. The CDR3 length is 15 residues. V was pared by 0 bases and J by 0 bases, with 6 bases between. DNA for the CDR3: TGTGCCAGCAGCTTAGCGGGGGGTAGCAATCAGCCCCAGCATTTT. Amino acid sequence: CASSLAGGSNQPQHF.

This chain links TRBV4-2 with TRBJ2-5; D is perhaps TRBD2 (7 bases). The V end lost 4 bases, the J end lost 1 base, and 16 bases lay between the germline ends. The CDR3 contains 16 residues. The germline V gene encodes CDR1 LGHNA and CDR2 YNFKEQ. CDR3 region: CASSPRGGKAQETQYF. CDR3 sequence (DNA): TGTGCCAGCAGCCCCAGGGGAGGGAAGGCCCAAGAGACCCAGTACTTC.

CDR3 protein: CASSLVSPGGWNEQFF. The CDR3 DNA is TGTGCCAGCAGCTTAGTGAGTCCAGGGGGTTGGAATGAGCAGTTCTTC. The V call is TRBV7-6, the J call TRBJ2-1; 7 nucleotides agree with TRBD1. J was trimmed by 7 bases and V by 1 base; bases with no gene match: 10. This CDR3 spans 16 amino acids. Germline lookup yields CDR1 SGHVS and CDR2 FNYEAQ.

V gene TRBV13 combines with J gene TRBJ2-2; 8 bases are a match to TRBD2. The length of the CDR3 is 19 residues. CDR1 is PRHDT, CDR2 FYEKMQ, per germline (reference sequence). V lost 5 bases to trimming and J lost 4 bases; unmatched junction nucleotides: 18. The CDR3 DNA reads TGTGCCAGCAGCCCTCGGAAGCGGGGGTCATTTCCCCTCACCGGGGAGCTGTTTTTT. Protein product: CASSPRKRGSFPLTGELFF.

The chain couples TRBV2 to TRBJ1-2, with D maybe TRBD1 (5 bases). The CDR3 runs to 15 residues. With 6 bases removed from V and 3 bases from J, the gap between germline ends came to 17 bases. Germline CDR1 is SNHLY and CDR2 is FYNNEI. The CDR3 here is CASRKTETGDYGYTF. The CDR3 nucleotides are TGTGCCAGCAGGAAGACAGAGACGGGGGACTATGGCTACACCTTC.

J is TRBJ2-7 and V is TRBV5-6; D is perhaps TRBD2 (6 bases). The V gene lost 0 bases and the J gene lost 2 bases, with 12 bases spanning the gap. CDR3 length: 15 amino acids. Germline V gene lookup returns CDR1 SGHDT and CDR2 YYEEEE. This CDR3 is CASSLGTGRTYEQYF. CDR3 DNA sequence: TGTGCCAGCAGCTTGGGTACGGGGAGGACCTACGAGCAGTACTTC.

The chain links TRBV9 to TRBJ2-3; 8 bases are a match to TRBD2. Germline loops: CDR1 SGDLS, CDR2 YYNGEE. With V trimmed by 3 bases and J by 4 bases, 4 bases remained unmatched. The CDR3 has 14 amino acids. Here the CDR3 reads CASSAPSGPDTQYF. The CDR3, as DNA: TGTGCCAGCAGCGCACCTAGCGGGCCAGATACGCAGTATTTT.

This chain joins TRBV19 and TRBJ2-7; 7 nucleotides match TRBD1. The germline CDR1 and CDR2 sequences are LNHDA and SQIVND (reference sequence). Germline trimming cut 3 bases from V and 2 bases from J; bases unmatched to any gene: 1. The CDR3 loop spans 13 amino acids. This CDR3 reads CASSITGAYEQYF. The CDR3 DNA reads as TGTGCCAGTAGTATTACAGGGGCCTACGAGCAGTACTTC.